Here is one T cell receptor beta chain with its context. In the authors' workflow: Reference gene primers were amplified, and this amplification served to estimate nucleated cell counts. The protocol was immunoSEQ multiplex PCR, while the TCRdb copy is restricted to in-frame clones and leaves out a portion. That table is the source of V, J and clone size, and D and trimming were worked out from the DNA. Among around 46,000 clones listed, around 85% were seen once. This entry belongs to a study of blood T cell repertoires in COVID-19. Study at large: From the United States, Italy and Spain came samples of acute and convalescent COVID-19. Sample material is recorded as cDNA or gDNA derived from T cells, B-cell-depleted T cells, or PBMCs.

This CDR3 is built from 14 residues. In germline, CDR1 is SGHRS, CDR2 YFSETQ. V trimming: 4 bases; J trimming: 4 bases; junction bases outside the gene matches: 4. The V and J genes are TRBV5-1 and TRBJ2-5, with 10 nucleotides matching TRBD1. The material sequenced was peripheral blood. The sequence came from a human donor in a cohort sampled during active COVID-19. The donor label of this sample is uncertain. CDR3 DNA sequence: TGCGCCAGCAGCGGCGGACAGGGGGGAGAGACCCAGTACTTC. This translates into CASSGGQGGETQYF.